The clone carrying this T cell receptor (beta chain) was observed a handful of times. No antigen is known for it. The length of the CDR3 is 16 residues. The germline V and J ends were trimmed by 6 bases and 0 bases, with 14 bases remaining between them. The germline V gene encodes CDR1 MDHEN and CDR2 SYDVKM. The sample belongs to a study of blood T cells in healthy people across ages. Points from the study as a whole: PBMCs that were unsorted prevented a conclusive naive versus antigen-experienced comparison.

Next came a second PCR, run for about 7 to 12 cycles, which used a sample-barcoded 5' primer along with a J-beta primer mix. Each cDNA was tagged by a template-switch adaptor containing 12 random nucleotides. TCRdb reprocessed the 5' RACE reads via MiXCR and lists one record per CDR3 protein. The sample holds 1.2 million to 1.5 million distinct CDR3 sequences; around two fifths are singletons and the top ten take roughly 8.2%. This TCR was recovered from a woman in her late teens or twenties in good health. Sample: blood. V usage is TRBV28 and J usage is TRBJ2-2, with a possible D match to TRBD2 (6 bases). CDR3 protein: CASSSPGGANTGELFF. The CDR3 region has the DNA TGTGCCAGCAGCTCGCCCGGCGGGGCGAACACCGGGGAGCTGTTTTTT.